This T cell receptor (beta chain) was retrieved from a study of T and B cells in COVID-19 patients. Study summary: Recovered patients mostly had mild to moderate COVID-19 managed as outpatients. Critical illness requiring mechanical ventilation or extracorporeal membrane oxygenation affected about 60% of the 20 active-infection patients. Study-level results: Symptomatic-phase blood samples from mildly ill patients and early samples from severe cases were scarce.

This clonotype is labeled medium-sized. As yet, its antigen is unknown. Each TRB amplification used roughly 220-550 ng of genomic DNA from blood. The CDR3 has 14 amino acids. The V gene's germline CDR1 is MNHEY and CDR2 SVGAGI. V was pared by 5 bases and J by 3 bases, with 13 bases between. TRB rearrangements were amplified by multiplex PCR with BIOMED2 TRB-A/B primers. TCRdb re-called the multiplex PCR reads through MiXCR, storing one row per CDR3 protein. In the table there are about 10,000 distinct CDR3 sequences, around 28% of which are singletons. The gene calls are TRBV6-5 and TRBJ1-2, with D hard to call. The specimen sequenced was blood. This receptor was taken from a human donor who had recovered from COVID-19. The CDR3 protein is CASSPAGVDYGYTF. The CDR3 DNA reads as TGTGCCAGCAGTCCCGCTGGGGTAGACTATGGCTACACCTTC.